The 17 T cell receptor beta chains given below trace back to one sample, sequenced in a study of blood T cell repertoires in COVID-19. The protocol was immunoSEQ multiplex PCR, while the TCRdb copy is restricted to in-frame clones and leaves out a portion. Among just under 150,000 clones listed, roughly nine tenths were seen once. The sample was peripheral blood. The receptors were sampled from a human donor in a cohort sampled during active COVID-19.

The DNA for the CDR3 is TGTGCCAGTAGTATTTCGCAGGATTCACCCCTCCACTTT. This codes for CASSISQDSPLHF. The chain has TRBV19 and TRBJ1-6, with D unclear. Germline CDR1 is LNHDA and CDR2 is SQIVND (reference sequence). V was trimmed by 3 bases and J by 8 bases, leaving 8 bases between them. The CDR3 has 13 residues.

The genes are TRBV27 and TRBJ2-3; 9 positions agree with TRBD2. CDR1 is MNHEY and CDR2 is SMNVEV in the germline V gene (reference sequence). This CDR3 spans 13 amino acids. V lost 2 bases, J lost 14 bases, and 8 bases stayed unmatched. Here the CDR3 DNA reads TGTGCCAGCAGTTTAGAGCGGGGGGCCCTTTTGTATTTT. It is translated as CASSLERGALLYF.

This clone appeared a single time. The V gene is TRBV9, the J gene TRBJ2-7; possibly TRBD1 for D (6 bases). The CDR3 is made up of 12 amino acids. V was shortened by 5 bases and J by 4 bases, with 10 bases between the two germline ends. CDR1 SGDLS and CDR2 YYNGEE come from the germline V gene. The CDR3, as DNA: TGTGCCAGCAGTGGGCAGGGGTACGAGCAGTACTTC. Amino acid sequence: CASSGQGYEQYF.

CDR3 amino acids: CASSIVVIRNYNEQFF. CDR3 in DNA: TGTGCCAGTAGTATAGTGGTTATCAGAAACTACAATGAGCAGTTCTTC. V usage is TRBV19 and J usage is TRBJ2-1; no reliable D call. The V and J ends lost 1 base and 3 bases respectively, with 13 bases between them. CDR1 and CDR2 from the germline V gene are LNHDA and SQIVND (reference sequence). This CDR3 has 16 amino acids.

J is TRBJ2-7 and V is TRBV4-2; TRBD2 matches at 9 bases. With V trimmed by 1 base and J by 0 bases, 4 bases remained unmatched. CDR1 is LGHNA and CDR2 is YNFKEQ in the germline V gene. The CDR3 loop spans 16 amino acids. The DNA for the CDR3 is TGTGCCAGCAGCCAAGGGGGACTAGCCGGCTCCTACGAGCAGTACTTC. Amino acid sequence: CASSQGGLAGSYEQYF.

This clone appeared once. The rearrangement uses TRBV10-3 and TRBJ2-1; 8 bases align to TRBD2. This CDR3 region has 14 residues. J was trimmed by 5 bases and V by 2 bases; bases with no gene match: 2. Germline CDR1 and CDR2: ENHRY and SYGVKD. The CDR3 loop reads CAISETSGNNEQFF. CDR3 sequence (DNA): TGTGCCATCAGTGAGACTAGCGGCAACAATGAGCAGTTCTTC.

V gene TRBV5-6 combines with J gene TRBJ2-2; TRBD1 matches 7 bases. V shed 5 bases, J shed 6 bases, and the junction held 4 bases outside the gene matches. CDR1 is SGHDT and CDR2 is YYEEEE in the germline V gene. The CDR3 runs 13 residues. The CDR3 nucleotides are TGTGCCAGCAGGTTCGACAGGGCCGGGGAGCTGTTTTTT. Residues: CASRFDRAGELFF. Using reference TRBV5-6 and TRBJ2-2 for the parts outside the CDR3, the full variable domain is DAGVTQSPTHLIKTRGQQVTLRCSPKSGHDTVSWYQQALGQGPQFIFQYYEEEERQRGNFPDRFSGHQFPNYSSELNVNALLLGDSALYLCASRFDRAGELFFGEGSRLTVL.

This clone has just one count. V and J are TRBV30 and TRBJ2-1, with D perhaps matching TRBD2 (6 bases). V was cut by 4 bases and J by 1 base, with 11 bases left in between. The CDR3 has 14 amino acids. Germline V gene data show CDR1 as GTSNPN and CDR2 as SVGIG (reference sequence). The CDR3 DNA follows: TGTGCCTGGAAGCGGGTCCCTTCCTACAATGAGCAGTTCTTC. Translation gives CAWKRVPSYNEQFF.

The chain couples TRBV5-4 to TRBJ1-1; D uncertain. With 2 bases removed from V and 4 bases from J, the gap between germline ends came to 12 bases. This CDR3 spans 14 amino acids. The germline V gene has CDR1 SGHNT and CDR2 YYREEE (reference sequence). The CDR3 protein is CASSFAISGTEAFF. CDR3 nucleotide sequence: TGTGCCAGCAGCTTTGCTATATCGGGCACTGAAGCTTTCTTT.

The rearrangement joins TRBV6-1 to TRBJ2-7; possible D gene TRBD2, 7 bases. Trimming took off 2 bases at V and 1 base at J, with 12 bases between the two ends. The CDR3 loop spans 15 amino acids. Per the germline V gene, CDR1 is MNHNS and CDR2 is SASEGT. CDR3 bases: TGTGCCAGCAGTGAACTCGGGGGGCCTTCCTACGAGCAGTACTTC. It encodes CASSELGGPSYEQYF.

The chain uses TRBV28 and TRBJ1-2, with 7 bases identical to TRBD1. The V segment lost 4 bases and the J segment 5 bases; nucleotides outside the gene matches: 4. This CDR3 is built from 13 residues. In germline, CDR1 is MDHEN, CDR2 SYDVKM. This CDR3 is CASSWDSTYGYTF. The CDR3 bases are TGTGCCAGCAGTTGGGACAGTACATATGGCTACACCTTC.

The chain carries TRBV29-1 and TRBJ1-1; D remains unclear. V dropped 5 bases and J dropped 5 bases, with 18 bases sitting between them. CDR1 is SQVTM and CDR2 is ANQGSEA in the germline V gene. The CDR3 contains 14 residues. The CDR3 loop reads CSVFRGFGVTEAFF. CDR3 nucleotides: TGCAGCGTTTTCCGTGGGTTCGGGGTGACTGAAGCTTTCTTT.

V is TRBV6-5 and J is TRBJ1-2; TRBD1 agrees at 9 bases. The length of the CDR3 is 15 residues. Trimming cost V 5 bases and J 4 bases; bases outside gene matches: 8. Germline lookup yields CDR1 MNHEY and CDR2 SVGAGI. The chain's CDR3 is CASSKPGQGLYGYTF. The CDR3 coding sequence is TGTGCCAGCAGTAAACCGGGACAGGGACTCTATGGCTACACCTTC.

There are many counts of this clone. The V call is TRBV30, the J call TRBJ1-6, with TRBD1 matching over 7 bases. Per the germline V gene, CDR1 is GTSNPN and CDR2 is SVGIG (reference sequence). Unmatched junction bases numbered 3, after V lost 2 bases and J lost 5 bases. The length of the CDR3 is 14 residues. This chain's CDR3 is CAWSSGQDNSPLHF. The CDR3 nucleotides read TGTGCCTGGAGTTCCGGACAGGATAATTCACCCCTCCACTTT.

V usage is TRBV5-5 and J usage is TRBJ2-3, with 8 bases lining up with TRBD2. The CDR3 has 13 residues. Germline V gene sequence: CDR1 SGHKS, CDR2 YYEKEE (reference sequence). V shed 3 bases and J 6 bases; nucleotides not matched to a gene: 3. CDR3 residues: CASSYSGGDTQYF. The CDR3 DNA follows: TGTGCCAGCAGCTACTCGGGAGGGGATACGCAGTATTTT.

V and J are TRBV20-1 and TRBJ1-2, with TRBD1 matching over 10 bases. Germline V gives CDR1 DFQATT, CDR2 SNEGSKA (reference sequence). The CDR3 is 11 amino acids. V was pared by 5 bases and J by 6 bases, with 0 bases of the junction left unmatched. CDR3 sequence (DNA): TGCAGTGCTGACAGGGGGCATGGCTACACCTTC. Translated: CSADRGHGYTF.

The chain employs TRBV4-2 and TRBJ2-3; D perhaps matches TRBD2 (6 bases). The CDR3 covers 15 residues. Germline CDR1 is LGHNA and CDR2 is YNFKEQ. Trimming removed 0 bases from V and 3 bases from J, with 10 bases in between. CDR3 nucleotide sequence: TGTGCCAGCAGCCAAGAGCGCAGCGGGACAGATACGCAGTATTTT. Its protein is CASSQERSGTDTQYF.